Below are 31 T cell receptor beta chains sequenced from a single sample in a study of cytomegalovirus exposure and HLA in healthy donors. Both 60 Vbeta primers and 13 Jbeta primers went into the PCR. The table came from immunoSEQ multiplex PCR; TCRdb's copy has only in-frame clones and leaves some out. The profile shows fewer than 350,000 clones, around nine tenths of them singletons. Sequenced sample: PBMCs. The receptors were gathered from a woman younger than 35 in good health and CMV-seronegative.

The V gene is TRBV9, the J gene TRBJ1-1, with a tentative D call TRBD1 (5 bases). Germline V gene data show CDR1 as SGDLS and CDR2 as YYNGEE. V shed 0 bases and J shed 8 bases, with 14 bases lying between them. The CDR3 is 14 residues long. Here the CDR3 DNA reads TGTGCCAGCAGCGTAGTCCCCTCGGGGGGAGAAGCTTTCTTT. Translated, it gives CASSVVPSGGEAFF. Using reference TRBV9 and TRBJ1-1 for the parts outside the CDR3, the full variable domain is DSGVTQTPKHLITATGQRVTLRCSPRSGDLSVYWYQQSLDQGLQFLIQYYNGEERAKGNILERFSAQQFPDLHSELNLSSLELGDSALYFCASSVVPSGGEAFFGQGTRLTVV.

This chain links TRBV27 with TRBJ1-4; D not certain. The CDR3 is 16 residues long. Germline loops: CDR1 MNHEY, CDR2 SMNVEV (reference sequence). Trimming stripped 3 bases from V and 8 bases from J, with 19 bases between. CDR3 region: CASSFTAEEAPEKLFF. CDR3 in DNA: TGTGCCAGCAGTTTCACCGCCGAAGAGGCTCCGGAAAAACTGTTTTTT.

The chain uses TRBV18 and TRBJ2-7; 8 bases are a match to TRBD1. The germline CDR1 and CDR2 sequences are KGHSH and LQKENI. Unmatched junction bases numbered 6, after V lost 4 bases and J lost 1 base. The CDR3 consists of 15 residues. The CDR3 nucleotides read TGTGCCAGCTCACTGGGGACAGGCCTATCCTACGAGCAGTACTTC. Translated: CASSLGTGLSYEQYF.

The CDR3: CASSLQGPSSYNEQFF. In DNA, the CDR3 is TGCGCCAGCAGCCTACAGGGGCCAAGCTCCTACAATGAGCAGTTCTTC. The chain carries TRBV5-1 and TRBJ2-1; 7 nucleotides agree with TRBD1. The CDR3 totals 16 residues. CDR1 is SGHRS, CDR2 YFSETQ, per germline. V was pared by 4 bases and J by 0 bases, with 7 bases of the junction left unmatched.

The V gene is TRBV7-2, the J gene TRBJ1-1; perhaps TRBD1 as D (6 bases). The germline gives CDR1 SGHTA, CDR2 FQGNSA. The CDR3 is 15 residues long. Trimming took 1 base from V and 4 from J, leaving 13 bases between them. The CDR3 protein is CASSLVSGGGTEAFF. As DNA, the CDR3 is TGTGCCAGCAGCTTAGTTTCGGGAGGGGGCACTGAAGCTTTCTTT.

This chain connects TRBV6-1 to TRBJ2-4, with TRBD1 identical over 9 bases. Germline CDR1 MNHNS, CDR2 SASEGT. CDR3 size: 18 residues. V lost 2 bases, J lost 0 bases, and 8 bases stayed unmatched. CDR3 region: CASSETGGPILAKNIQYF. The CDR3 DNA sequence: TGTGCCAGCAGTGAAACAGGGGGCCCCATCCTAGCCAAAAACATTCAGTACTTC.

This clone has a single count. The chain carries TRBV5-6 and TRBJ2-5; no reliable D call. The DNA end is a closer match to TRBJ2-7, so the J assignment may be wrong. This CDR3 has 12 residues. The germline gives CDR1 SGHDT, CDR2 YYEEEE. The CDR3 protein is CASSTILYEQYF. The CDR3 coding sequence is TGTGCCAGCAGCACTATTCTCTACGAGCAGTACTTC.

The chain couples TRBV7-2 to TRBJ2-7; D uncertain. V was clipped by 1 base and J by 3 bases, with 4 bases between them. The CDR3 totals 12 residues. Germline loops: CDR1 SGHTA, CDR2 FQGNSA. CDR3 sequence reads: CASSLVDYEQYF. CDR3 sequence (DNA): TGTGCCAGCAGCTTAGTAGACTACGAGCAGTACTTC. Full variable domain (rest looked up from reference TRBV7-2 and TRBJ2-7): GAGVSQSPSNKVTEKGKDVELRCDPISGHTALYWYRQSLGQGLEFLIYFQGNSAPDKSGLPSDRFSAERTGGSVSTLTIQRTQQEDSAVYLCASSLVDYEQYFGPGTRLTVT.

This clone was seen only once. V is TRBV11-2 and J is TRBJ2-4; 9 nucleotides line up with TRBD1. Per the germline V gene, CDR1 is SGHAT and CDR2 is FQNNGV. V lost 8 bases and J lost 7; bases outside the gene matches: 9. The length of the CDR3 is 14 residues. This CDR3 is CASLSRDRDNIQYF. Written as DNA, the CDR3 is TGTGCCAGCCTAAGCCGGGACAGGGATAACATTCAGTACTTC.

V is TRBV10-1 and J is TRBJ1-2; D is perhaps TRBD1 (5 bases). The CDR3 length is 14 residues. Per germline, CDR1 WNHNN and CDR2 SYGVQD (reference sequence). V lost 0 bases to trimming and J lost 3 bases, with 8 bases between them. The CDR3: CASSESGVDYGYTF. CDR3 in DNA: TGCGCCAGCAGTGAGTCAGGGGTGGACTATGGCTACACCTTC.

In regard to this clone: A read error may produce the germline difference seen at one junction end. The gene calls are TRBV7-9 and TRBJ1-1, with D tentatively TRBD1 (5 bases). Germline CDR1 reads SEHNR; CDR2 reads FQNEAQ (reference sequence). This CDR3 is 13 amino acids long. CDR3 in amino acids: CSSSSGVNTEAFF. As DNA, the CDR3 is TGTTCCAGCAGCTCGGGGGTGAACACTGAAGCTTTCTTT.

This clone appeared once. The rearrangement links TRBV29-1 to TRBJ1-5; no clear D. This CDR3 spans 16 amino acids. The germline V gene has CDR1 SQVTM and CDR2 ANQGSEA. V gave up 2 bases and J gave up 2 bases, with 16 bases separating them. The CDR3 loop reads CSVEKGSGGGNQPQHF. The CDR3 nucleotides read TGCAGCGTTGAAAAGGGTTCGGGAGGCGGCAATCAGCCCCAGCATTTT.

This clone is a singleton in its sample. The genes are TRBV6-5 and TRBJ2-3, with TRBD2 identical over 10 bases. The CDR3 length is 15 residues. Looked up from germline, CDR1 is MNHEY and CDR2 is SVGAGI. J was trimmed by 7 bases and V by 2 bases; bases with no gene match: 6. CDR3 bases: TGTGCCAGCAGTTACCAAGCGGGGGGGCCAAATACGCAGTATTTT. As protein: CASSYQAGGPNTQYF.

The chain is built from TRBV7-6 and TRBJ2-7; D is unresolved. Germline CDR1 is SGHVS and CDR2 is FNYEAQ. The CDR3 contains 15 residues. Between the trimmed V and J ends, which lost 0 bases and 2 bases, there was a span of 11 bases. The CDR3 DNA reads TGTGCCAGCAGCTTAGCCGCCCAGGCAACCTACGAGCAGTACTTC. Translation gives CASSLAAQATYEQYF. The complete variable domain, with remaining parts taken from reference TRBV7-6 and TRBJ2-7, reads GAGVSQSPRYKVTKRGQDVALRCDPISGHVSLYWYRQALGQGPEFLTYFNYEAQQDKSGLPNDRFSAERPEGSISTLTIQRTEQRDSAMYRCASSLAAQATYEQYFGPGTRLTVT.

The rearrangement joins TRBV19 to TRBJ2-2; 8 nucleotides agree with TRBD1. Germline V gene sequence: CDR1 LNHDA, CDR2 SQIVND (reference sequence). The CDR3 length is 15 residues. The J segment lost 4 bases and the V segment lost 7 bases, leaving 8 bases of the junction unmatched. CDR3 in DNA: TGTGCCAGTACCGGACAGGGCTTGGTCACCGGGGAGCTGTTTTTT. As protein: CASTGQGLVTGELFF. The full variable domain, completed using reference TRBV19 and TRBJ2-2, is DGGITQSPKYLFRKEGQNVTLSCEQNLNHDAMYWYRQDPGQGLRLIYYSQIVNDFQKGDIAEGYSVSREKKESFPLTVTSAQKNPTAFYLCASTGQGLVTGELFFGEGSRLTVL.

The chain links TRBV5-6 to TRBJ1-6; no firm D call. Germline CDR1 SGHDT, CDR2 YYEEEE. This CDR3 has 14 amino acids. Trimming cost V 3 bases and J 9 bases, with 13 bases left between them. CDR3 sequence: CASSSLAPVSPLHF. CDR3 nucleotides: TGTGCCAGCAGCTCCCTCGCCCCGGTTTCACCCCTCCACTTT. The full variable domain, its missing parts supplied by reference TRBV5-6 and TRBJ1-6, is DAGVTQSPTHLIKTRGQQVTLRCSPKSGHDTVSWYQQALGQGPQFIFQYYEEEERQRGNFPDRFSGHQFPNYSSELNVNALLLGDSALYLCASSSLAPVSPLHFGNGTRLTVT.

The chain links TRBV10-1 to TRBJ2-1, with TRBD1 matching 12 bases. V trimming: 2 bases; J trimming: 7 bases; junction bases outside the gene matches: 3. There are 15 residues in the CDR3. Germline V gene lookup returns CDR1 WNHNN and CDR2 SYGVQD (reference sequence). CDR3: CASSEEGQGANEQFF. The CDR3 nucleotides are TGCGCCAGCAGTGAGGAGGGACAGGGGGCTAATGAGCAGTTCTTC.

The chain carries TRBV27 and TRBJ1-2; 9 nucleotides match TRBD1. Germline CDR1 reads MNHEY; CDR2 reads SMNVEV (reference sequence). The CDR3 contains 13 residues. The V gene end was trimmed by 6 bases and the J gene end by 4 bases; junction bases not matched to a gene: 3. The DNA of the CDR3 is TGTGCCAGCAGGCTGACAGGGGGCTATGGCTACACCTTC. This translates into CASRLTGGYGYTF.

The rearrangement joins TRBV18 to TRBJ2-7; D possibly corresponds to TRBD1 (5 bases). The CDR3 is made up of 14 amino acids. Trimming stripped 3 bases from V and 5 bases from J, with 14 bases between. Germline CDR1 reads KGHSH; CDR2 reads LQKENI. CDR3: CASSPEAGFHEQYF. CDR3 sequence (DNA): TGTGCCAGCTCACCCGAGGCAGGGTTCCACGAGCAGTACTTC.

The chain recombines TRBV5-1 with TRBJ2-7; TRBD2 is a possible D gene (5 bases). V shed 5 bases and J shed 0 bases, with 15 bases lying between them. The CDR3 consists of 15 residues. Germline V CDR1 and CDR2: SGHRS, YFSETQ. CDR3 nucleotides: TGCGCCAGCAGTATCCTAGGGAGCGGCTCCTACGAGCAGTACTTC. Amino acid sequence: CASSILGSGSYEQYF.

The CDR3 coding sequence is TGTGCCAGCAGCTTGCCCAGCTCCTACAATGAGCAGTTCTTC. It codes for CASSLPSSYNEQFF. V and J are TRBV7-9 and TRBJ2-1; no clear D gene. Deletions cut 3 bases from V and 0 bases from J, with 6 bases between. CDR3 length: 14 amino acids. The germline V gene has CDR1 SEHNR and CDR2 FQNEAQ (reference sequence).

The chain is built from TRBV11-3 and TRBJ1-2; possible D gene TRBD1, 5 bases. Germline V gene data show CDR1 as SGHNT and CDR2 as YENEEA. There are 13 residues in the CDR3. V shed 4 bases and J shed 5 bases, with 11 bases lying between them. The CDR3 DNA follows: TGTGCCAGCAGCTCGGGGGACCGGTATGGCTACACCTTC. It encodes CASSSGDRYGYTF.

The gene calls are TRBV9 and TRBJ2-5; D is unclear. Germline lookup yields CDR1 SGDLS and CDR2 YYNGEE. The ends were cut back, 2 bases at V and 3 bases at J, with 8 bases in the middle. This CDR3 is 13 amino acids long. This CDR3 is CASSVAPKETQYF. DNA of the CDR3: TGTGCCAGCAGCGTGGCCCCAAAAGAGACCCAGTACTTC.

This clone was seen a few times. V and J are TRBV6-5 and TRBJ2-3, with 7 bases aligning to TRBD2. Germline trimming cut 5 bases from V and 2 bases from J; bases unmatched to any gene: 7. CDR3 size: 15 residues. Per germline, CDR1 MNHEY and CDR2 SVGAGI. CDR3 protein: CASSHDGGFTDTQYF. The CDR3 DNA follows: TGTGCCAGCAGTCATGACGGGGGGTTCACAGATACGCAGTATTTT.

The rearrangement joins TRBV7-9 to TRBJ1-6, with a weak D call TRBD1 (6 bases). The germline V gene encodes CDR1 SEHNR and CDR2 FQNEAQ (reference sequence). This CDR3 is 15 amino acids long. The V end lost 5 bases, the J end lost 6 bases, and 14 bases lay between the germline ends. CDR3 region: CASSPRQASNSPLHF. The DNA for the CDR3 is TGTGCCAGCAGCCCCCGACAGGCCTCTAATTCACCCCTCCACTTT.

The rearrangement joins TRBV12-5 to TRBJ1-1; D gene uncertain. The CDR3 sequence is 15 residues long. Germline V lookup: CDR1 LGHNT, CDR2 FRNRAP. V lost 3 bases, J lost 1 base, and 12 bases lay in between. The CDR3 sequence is CASGFPLMPNTEAFF. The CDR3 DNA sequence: TGTGCTAGTGGTTTCCCCCTAATGCCGAACACTGAAGCTTTCTTT.

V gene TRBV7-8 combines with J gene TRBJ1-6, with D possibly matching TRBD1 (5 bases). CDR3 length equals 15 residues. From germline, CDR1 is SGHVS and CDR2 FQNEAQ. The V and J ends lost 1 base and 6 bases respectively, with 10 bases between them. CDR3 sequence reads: CASSLGQSSNSPLHF. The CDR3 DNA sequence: TGTGCCAGCAGCTTAGGACAGAGCTCTAATTCACCCCTCCACTTT.

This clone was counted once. The CDR3 is CARRCRMPHPRSGNTIYF. The CDR3 nucleotides are TGTGCCAGAAGGTGCCGAATGCCCCACCCGCGCTCTGGAAACACCATATATTTT. The rearrangement links TRBV5-3 to TRBJ1-3; D unclear. TRBV5-3 is identified as an open reading frame with a role that is uncertain. The CDR3 has 18 amino acids. V was cut by 5 bases and J by 0 bases, with 21 bases left in between.

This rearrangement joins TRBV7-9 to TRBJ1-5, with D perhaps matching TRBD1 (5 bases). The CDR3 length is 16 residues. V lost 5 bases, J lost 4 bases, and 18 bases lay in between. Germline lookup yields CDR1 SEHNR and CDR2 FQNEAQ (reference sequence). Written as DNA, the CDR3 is TGTGCCAGCAGCGGGGGGACGGGGGTGAGAAATCAGCCCCAGCATTTT. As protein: CASSGGTGVRNQPQHF.

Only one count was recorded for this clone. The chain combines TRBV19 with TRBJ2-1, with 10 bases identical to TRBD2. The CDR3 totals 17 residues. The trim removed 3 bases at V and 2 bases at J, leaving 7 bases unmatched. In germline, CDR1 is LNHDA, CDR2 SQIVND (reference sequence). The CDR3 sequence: CASSMGAGGWTYNEQFF. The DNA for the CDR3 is TGTGCCAGTAGTATGGGAGCGGGGGGGTGGACCTACAATGAGCAGTTCTTC.

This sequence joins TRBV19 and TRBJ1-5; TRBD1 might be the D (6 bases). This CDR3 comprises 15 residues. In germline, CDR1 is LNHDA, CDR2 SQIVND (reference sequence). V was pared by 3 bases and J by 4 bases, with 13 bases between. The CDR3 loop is CASSISRGGNQPQHF. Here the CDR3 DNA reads TGTGCCAGTAGTATCTCCAGGGGTGGTAATCAGCCCCAGCATTTT.